A selection of T cell receptor beta chains follows, all from one sample in a study of T-cell memory formation after mild COVID-19. TCRdb reprocessed the 5' RACE reads with MiXCR, giving one entry per CDR3 protein. Here the sample spans about 140,000 distinct CDR3 sequences, approximately 14% being singletons. Sequencing was performed on PBMCs or a T cell subset sorted from them (not recorded which). The receptors shown here come from an adult woman who had mild COVID-19 (a few samples of this study predate the infection). Cell type and time point are not known. The CDR3 runs from the conserved cysteine through the conserved F or W. Each record gives: D gene, V gene, J gene, clone size, CDR3 DNA, CDR3 protein. The D gene is left open where the match is weak. Where a row states a size, it is once, few, many or the class of an expanded clone; other rows omit it.

>TRBD1|TRBV12-3/TRBV12-4|TRBJ1-3|few
TGTGCCAGCAGTCTCAGACAGGGGGCCTCTGGAAACACCATATATTTT
CASSLRQGASGNTIYF
>TRBD2|TRBV15|TRBJ2-7|few
TGTGCCACCAGCCCCGCCGGGACTAGTGGCTACGAGCAGTACTTC
CATSPAGTSGYEQYF
>NA|TRBV27|TRBJ2-7|NA
TGTGCCAGCAGCCGGGCGGGTGGTCAGGGTAACTACGAGCAGTACTTC
CASSRAGGQGNYEQYF
>NA|TRBV18|TRBJ2-5|NA
TGTGCCAGCTCACCAAGAAGTTTGGAGACCCAGTACTTC
CASSPRSLETQYF
>TRBD1|TRBV6-2/TRBV6-3|TRBJ2-7|NA
TGTGCCAGCCGGGACAGGGGACTCCACGAGCAGTACTTC
CASRDRGLHEQYF
>TRBD1|TRBV9|TRBJ1-1|few
TGTGCCAGCAGCGGGACAGGAAGATATGGCACTGAAGCTTTCTTT
CASSGTGRYGTEAFF
>TRBD2|TRBV5-1|TRBJ2-7|once
TGCGCCAGCAGATATGGGACTAGCGGGAGGGCGCCATACGAGCAGTACTTC
CASRYGTSGRAPYEQYF
>NA|TRBV4-3|TRBJ2-7|few
TGCGCCAGCAGCCAAGAACCCTTCCGCGAGCAGTACTTC
CASSQEPFREQYF
>NA|TRBV28|TRBJ1-6|NA
TGTGCCAGCAGTCCTCCCACAGTAACCAATTCACCCCTCCACTTT
CASSPPTVTNSPLHF
>TRBD2|TRBV20-1|TRBJ2-7|few
TGCAGTGCCAAAACAGGGGCTAGCGGGAGGGCTTTCGACGAGCAGTACTTC
CSAKTGASGRAFDEQYF
>NA|TRBV15|TRBJ2-1|few
TGTGCCACCAGCAGAAGGGGTGATGAGCAGTTCTTC
CATSRRGDEQFF
>TRBD1|TRBV30|TRBJ1-5|NA
TGTGCCTGGAGTGGAGGGGGCGTCCAGCCCCAGCATTTT
CAWSGGGVQPQHF
>TRBD1|TRBV5-1|TRBJ2-7|few
TGCGCCAGCAGCTTGGCCCTCGGGACAGGGGTTTACGAGCAGTACTTC
CASSLALGTGVYEQYF
>NA|TRBV5-1|TRBJ2-5|few
TGCGCCAGCAGCCCGCGAGGGGGTAGGGAGACCCAGTACTTC
CASSPRGGRETQYF
>NA|TRBV12-3/TRBV12-4|TRBJ2-6|NA
TGTGCCAGCAGTTCAAGGGGTGGCGGGGCCAACGTCCTGACTTTC
CASSSRGGGANVLTF
>NA|TRBV5-1|TRBJ2-7|many
TGCGCCAGCAGCCCTGGACAAGACGAGCAGTACTTC
CASSPGQDEQYF
>NA|TRBV7-2|TRBJ2-1|few
TGTGCCAGCAGCCTCCTGTCCCCGTACAATGAGCAGTTCTTC
CASSLLSPYNEQFF
>NA|TRBV7-8|TRBJ2-5|NA
TGTGCCAGCGTGATGGGGTCTCAAGAGACCCAGTACTTC
CASVMGSQETQYF
>TRBD1|TRBV11-3|TRBJ1-1|NA
TGTGCCAGCAGCGCGGGACAGCCGGCCGAAGCTTTCTTT
CASSAGQPAEAFF
>TRBD1|TRBV7-8|TRBJ2-1|NA
TGTGCCAGCAGCTTAGCAGGGACAGGGTTGATAAATGAGCAGTTCTTC
CASSLAGTGLINEQFF
>TRBD2|TRBV25-1|TRBJ2-1|NA
TGTGCCAGCAGTGAATATGGAAGTAGCGGGAGCAATGAGCAGTTCTTC
CASSEYGSSGSNEQFF
>NA|TRBV19|TRBJ1-5|few
TGTGCCAGTAGTATGGGCCCGAGTCAGCCCCAGCATTTT
CASSMGPSQPQHF
>TRBD2|TRBV7-9|TRBJ2-6|NA
TGTGCCAGCAGATGGGGACTAGGAGGAGGTTCTGGGGCCAACGTCCTGACTTTC
CASRWGLGGGSGANVLTF
>NA|TRBV6-4|TRBJ1-2|NA
TGTGCCAGCAGTGACGGGACCGGGGGGAACTATGGCTACACCTTC
CASSDGTGGNYGYTF
>NA|TRBV12-3/TRBV12-4|TRBJ2-2|few
TGTGCCAGCAGTTTAATGGGAGTAGTCACCGGGGAGCTGTTTTTT
CASSLMGVVTGELFF
>NA|TRBV5-6|TRBJ1-5|few
TGTGCCAGCAGCTTGGCAAGAGGCCTCCTTATTAGCAATCAGCCCCAGCATTTT
CASSLARGLLISNQPQHF
>TRBD2|TRBV27|TRBJ2-7|NA
TGTGCCAGCAACGTGGGAGGGCCTTCCTACGAGCAGTACTTC
CASNVGGPSYEQYF
>TRBD2|TRBV5-1|TRBJ2-3|few
TGCGCCAGCAGCTCTTTTACTAGCGGGGAAACTACTAGCACAGATACGCAGTATTTT
CASSSFTSGETTSTDTQYF
>NA|TRBV5-1|TRBJ2-7|many
TGCGCCAGCAGCTTGGGGGCGATCGTACAGAACTACGAGCAGTACTTC
CASSLGAIVQNYEQYF
>NA|TRBV6-1|TRBJ2-1|few
TGTGCCAGCAGTGAGGGGCCCCCGCAGTTCTTC
CASSEGPPQFF
>NA|TRBV29-1|TRBJ2-7|NA
TGCAGCGTTGAAGAACAGGGAGGCGAGCAGTACTTC
CSVEEQGGEQYF
>NA|TRBV6-5|TRBJ2-5|few
TGTGCCAGCAGTTATGGCGGGGAGACCCAGTACTTC
CASSYGGETQYF
>TRBD1|TRBV9|TRBJ1-2|few
TGTGCCAGCAGCGTCTTCCGGGACAGTGACAATGGCTACACCTTC
CASSVFRDSDNGYTF
>NA|TRBV18|TRBJ1-5|NA
TGTGCCAGCTCACCCCCCGGGACTCTGAATCAGCCCCAGCATTTT
CASSPPGTLNQPQHF
>TRBD2|TRBV12-3/TRBV12-4|TRBJ2-3|NA
TGTGCCAGCAGACTGGGACTAGCCTCCACAGATACGCAGTATTTT
CASRLGLASTDTQYF
>NA|TRBV19|TRBJ1-4|NA
TGTGCCAGTAGTCCGACGGGCGTTCCAACTAATGAAAAACTGTTTTTT
CASSPTGVPTNEKLFF
>NA|TRBV20-1|TRBJ2-7|NA
TGCAGTGCTAAGGGGAGCTCCTACGAGCAGTACTTC
CSAKGSSYEQYF
>TRBD1|TRBV7-9|TRBJ1-1|NA
TGTGCCAGCAGCTTGGAGGGGGCCCATGGAGCTTTCTTT
CASSLEGAHGAFF
>NA|TRBV30|TRBJ1-3|few
TGTGCCTGGAGTGTCTCAAGAAACACCATATATTTT
CAWSVSRNTIYF
>NA|TRBV3-1|TRBJ2-7|few
TGTGCCAGCAGCCGCCGGGACGGGAGATTCTACGAGCAGTACTTC
CASSRRDGRFYEQYF
>TRBD1|TRBV19|TRBJ2-5|NA
TGTGCCAGTAGTGCCCGACAGGGGACGAAGGAGACCCAGTACTTC
CASSARQGTKETQYF
>TRBD1|TRBV5-1|TRBJ2-3|NA
TGCGCCAGCAGCGTGGTACAGGGGTTCACAGATACGCAGTATTTT
CASSVVQGFTDTQYF
>NA|TRBV18|TRBJ1-1|few
TGTGCCAGCTCCCCATCGACACTCAACACTGAAGCTTTCTTT
CASSPSTLNTEAFF
>TRBD2|TRBV7-2|TRBJ2-1|NA
TGTGCCAGCAAAACTAGCGAGTACAATGAGCAGTTCTTC
CASKTSEYNEQFF
>NA|TRBV6-5|TRBJ1-1|few
TGTGCCAGCAGTTACTTTGGGGATACGAACACTGAAGCTTTCTTT
CASSYFGDTNTEAFF
>NA|TRBV4-1|TRBJ1-2|few
TGCGCCAGCAGCCAAGATAGGCAGTTCTATGGCTACACCTTC
CASSQDRQFYGYTF
>NA|TRBV5-1|TRBJ2-2|NA
TGCGCCAGCAGCACGTCTGGGCAGGGGAGCACCGGGGAGCTGTTTTTT
CASSTSGQGSTGELFF
>NA|TRBV20-1|TRBJ2-1|few
TGCAGTGCTAGATCGAAAGCGGGCTACTCCTACAATGAGCAGTTCTTC
CSARSKAGYSYNEQFF
>NA|TRBV25-1|TRBJ2-2|NA
TGTGCCAGCACCCCTGTGGTAGGGGAGGACGGGGAGCTGTTTTTT
CASTPVVGEDGELFF
>NA|TRBV29-1|TRBJ1-2|NA
TGCAGCGTTGATCAAAACTATGGCTACACCTTC
CSVDQNYGYTF
>TRBD1|TRBV19|TRBJ1-5|few
TGTGCCAGTAGTGGGGAGGGGGCCCAACCCGGCAATCAGCCCCAGCATTTT
CASSGEGAQPGNQPQHF